Presented here are 2 T cell receptor beta chains from one specimen sequenced in a study of T-cell reconstitution after alpha-beta-depleted transplantation in children. Unique molecular identifiers were incorporated during preparation of the TCRbeta library. TCRdb itself ran the PCR reads through MiXCR, one entry per CDR3 protein. Of almost 500,000 distinct CDR3 sequences in the sample, around an eighth were seen once. Material: PBMCs from the stem cell graft donor, obtained from the stem cell graft. The receptor set was obtained from a human donor who donated a stem cell graft to a child with combined immunodeficiency.

V and J are TRBV28 and TRBJ2-3; 7 bases map to TRBD2. CDR3 length equals 16 residues. Germline V gives CDR1 MDHEN, CDR2 SYDVKM. V lost 4 bases and J lost 0; bases outside the gene matches: 7. The CDR3, as DNA: TGTGCCAGCAGTTCCTGGGCGGGGGAAAGCACAGATACGCAGTATTTT. It encodes CASSSWAGESTDTQYF. Together with reference TRBV28 and TRBJ2-3, the CDR3 gives the full variable domain: DVKVTQSSRYLVKRTGEKVFLECVQDMDHENMFWYRQDPGLGLRLIYFSYDVKMKEKGDIPEGYSVSREKKERFSLILESASTNQTSMYLCASSSWAGESTDTQYFGPGTRLTVL.

This clonotype has at least ten counts. V gene TRBV28 combines with J gene TRBJ1-3; 8 bases are a match to TRBD1. Germline CDR1 reads MDHEN; CDR2 reads SYDVKM. The CDR3 has 15 amino acids. V lost 5 bases and J lost 6; bases outside the gene matches: 9. The CDR3 region has the DNA TGTGCCAGCAGTCACAGCTACAGGGGGGCAAACACCATATATTTT. Protein: CASSHSYRGANTIYF.